This is a list of T cell receptor beta chains from one sample in a study of T cell repertoires in cytomegalovirus infection. MiXCR was run by TCRdb on the reads, yielding one entry per CDR3 protein. There are 800,000 to 950,000 distinct CDR3 sequences in the sample; over 25% occur only once, and 9.5% to 15% lies in the top ten. These receptors' antigens are unknown. This material consisted of cultured CD8+ T cells from PBMCs, taken from culture after CMV antigen stimulation. These receptors all stem from a human donor in good health (CMV status not recorded). Some clones in this sample may be carry-over from other donors' samples. Each CDR3 is given with its conserved first and last residue. A D gene is named only where the DNA matches it firmly. Expanded clones are given a class, and other clones once, few, many or no size at all.

CDR3 length: 17; V gene: TRBV14; clone size: .; D gene: .; J gene: TRBJ2-3; CDR3 protein: CASSQDFTGLGTDTQYF; CDR3 DNA: TGTGCCAGCAGCCAAGACTTCACTGGATTGGGCACAGATACGCAGTATTTT
CDR3 length: 16; V gene: TRBV4-2; clone size: few; D gene: .; J gene: TRBJ2-2; CDR3 protein: CASSQDWGRLIGELFF; CDR3 DNA: TGTGCCAGCAGCCAAGATTGGGGCCGACTTATCGGGGAGCTGTTTTTT
CDR3 length: 14; V gene: TRBV25-1; clone size: few; D gene: TRBD1; J gene: TRBJ2-7; CDR3 protein: CASSGGQSSYEQYF; CDR3 DNA: TGTGCCAGCAGTGGGGGACAGAGCTCCTACGAGCAGTACTTC
CDR3 length: 14; V gene: TRBV19; clone size: .; D gene: .; J gene: TRBJ2-5; CDR3 protein: CASSIEAVQETQYF; CDR3 DNA: TGTGCCAGTAGTATTGAGGCGGTCCAAGAGACCCAGTACTTC
CDR3 length: 20; V gene: TRBV7-6; clone size: .; D gene: TRBD1; J gene: TRBJ1-1; CDR3 protein: CASSPRRQGAEVPLNTEAFF; CDR3 DNA: TGTGCCAGCAGCCCGCGGCGGCAGGGGGCGGAAGTCCCTTTGAACACTGAAGCTTTCTTT
CDR3 length: 12; V gene: TRBV6-6; clone size: .; D gene: TRBD1; J gene: TRBJ2-1; CDR3 protein: CASTQGVNEQFF; CDR3 DNA: TGTGCCAGCACCCAGGGGGTCAATGAGCAGTTCTTC
CDR3 length: 14; V gene: TRBV7-2; clone size: many; D gene: .; J gene: TRBJ2-5; CDR3 protein: CASSLAGGAETQYF; CDR3 DNA: TGTGCCAGCAGCTTAGCAGGCGGGGCAGAGACCCAGTACTTC
CDR3 length: 15; V gene: TRBV18; clone size: few; D gene: .; J gene: TRBJ1-1; CDR3 protein: CASSPPGTLGTEAFF; CDR3 DNA: TGTGCCAGCTCACCACCGGGGACTTTAGGTACTGAAGCTTTCTTT
CDR3 length: 14; V gene: TRBV27; clone size: few; D gene: .; J gene: TRBJ1-1; CDR3 protein: CASSLQQGNTEAFF; CDR3 DNA: TGTGCCAGCAGTTTACAGCAGGGAAACACTGAAGCTTTCTTT
CDR3 length: 16; V gene: TRBV7-2; clone size: many; D gene: .; J gene: TRBJ2-3; CDR3 protein: CASGNPLPRNTDTQYF; CDR3 DNA: TGTGCCAGCGGCAACCCCCTCCCCAGGAACACAGATACGCAGTATTTT
CDR3 length: 16; V gene: TRBV7-3; clone size: .; D gene: .; J gene: TRBJ1-5; CDR3 protein: CASSLDSGPGNQPQHF; CDR3 DNA: TGTGCCAGCAGCTTAGATTCGGGGCCGGGCAATCAGCCCCAGCATTTT
CDR3 length: 17; V gene: TRBV6-5; clone size: .; D gene: TRBD2; J gene: TRBJ2-1; CDR3 protein: CASSYFDGGVAYNEQFF; CDR3 DNA: TGTGCCAGCAGTTACTTCGACGGGGGGGTAGCCTACAATGAGCAGTTCTTC
CDR3 length: 17; V gene: TRBV7-8; clone size: many; D gene: TRBD1; J gene: TRBJ2-1; CDR3 protein: CASSLQTRGRSYNEQFF; CDR3 DNA: TGTGCCAGCAGCCTACAAACCAGGGGGCGCTCCTACAATGAGCAGTTCTTC
CDR3 length: 15; V gene: TRBV5-1; clone size: .; D gene: TRBD1; J gene: TRBJ2-7; CDR3 protein: CASSGRDRGAYEQYF; CDR3 DNA: TGCGCCAGCAGCGGCCGGGACAGGGGAGCGTACGAGCAGTACTTC
CDR3 length: 16; V gene: TRBV13; clone size: few; D gene: .; J gene: TRBJ2-5; CDR3 protein: CASSLRPLGTQETQYF; CDR3 DNA: TGTGCCAGCAGCTTAAGGCCCCTAGGGACCCAAGAGACCCAGTACTTC
CDR3 length: 15; V gene: TRBV27; clone size: .; D gene: TRBD1; J gene: TRBJ1-1; CDR3 protein: CASRGTGGSNTEAFF; CDR3 DNA: TGTGCCAGCAGGGGGACAGGGGGTAGCAACACTGAAGCTTTCTTT
CDR3 length: 12; V gene: TRBV6-1; clone size: .; D gene: TRBD1; J gene: TRBJ1-2; CDR3 protein: CAIHRGFYGYTF; CDR3 DNA: TGTGCCATCCACAGGGGGTTTTATGGCTACACCTTC
CDR3 length: 16; V gene: TRBV23-1; clone size: .; D gene: .; J gene: TRBJ2-2; CDR3 protein: CASSQSGWQGPGELFF; CDR3 DNA: TGCGCCAGCAGTCAATCAGGATGGCAGGGGCCCGGGGAGCTGTTTTTT
CDR3 length: 16; V gene: TRBV25-1; clone size: .; D gene: TRBD1; J gene: TRBJ1-2; CDR3 protein: CASSRDRGWESYGYTF; CDR3 DNA: TGTGCCAGCAGCCGGGACAGGGGATGGGAAAGCTATGGCTACACCTTC
CDR3 length: 15; V gene: TRBV6-6; clone size: .; D gene: .; J gene: TRBJ1-3; CDR3 protein: CASSSNPGYGNTIYF; CDR3 DNA: TGTGCCAGCAGCTCCAATCCGGGGTACGGAAACACCATATATTTT
CDR3 length: 14; V gene: TRBV29-1; clone size: .; D gene: TRBD2; J gene: TRBJ2-7; CDR3 protein: CSVALAGGSYEQYF; CDR3 DNA: TGCAGCGTTGCCTTAGCGGGGGGGTCCTACGAGCAGTACTTC
CDR3 length: 14; V gene: TRBV15; clone size: .; D gene: TRBD1; J gene: TRBJ1-1; CDR3 protein: CATSQDRGGAAAFF; CDR3 DNA: TGTGCCACCAGCCAGGACAGGGGGGGCGCGGCGGCTTTCTTT
CDR3 length: 15; V gene: TRBV4-2; clone size: .; D gene: .; J gene: TRBJ2-1; CDR3 protein: CASSQAVLSYNEQFF; CDR3 DNA: TGTGCCAGCAGCCAAGCAGTCCTTTCCTACAATGAGCAGTTCTTC
CDR3 length: 15; V gene: TRBV13; clone size: .; D gene: TRBD1; J gene: TRBJ2-1; CDR3 protein: CASSLRWDRVNEQFF; CDR3 DNA: TGTGCCAGCAGCTTAAGATGGGACAGGGTGAATGAGCAGTTCTTC
CDR3 length: 15; V gene: TRBV4-1; clone size: .; D gene: .; J gene: TRBJ2-3; CDR3 protein: CATRQRAINTDTQYF; CDR3 DNA: TGCGCCACTCGGCAGCGGGCCATAAACACAGATACGCAGTATTTT
CDR3 length: 14; V gene: TRBV29-1; clone size: .; D gene: TRBD1; J gene: TRBJ2-2; CDR3 protein: CSVVGDSPPGELFF; CDR3 DNA: TGCAGCGTTGTGGGGGACAGCCCTCCCGGGGAGCTGTTTTTT
CDR3 length: 17; V gene: TRBV10-3; clone size: .; D gene: .; J gene: TRBJ2-2; CDR3 protein: CAISGTPGTLNTGELFF; CDR3 DNA: TGTGCCATCAGTGGGACACCAGGGACTTTGAACACCGGGGAGCTGTTTTTT
CDR3 length: 14; V gene: TRBV28; clone size: .; D gene: TRBD1; J gene: TRBJ1-1; CDR3 protein: CASRFQGAGTEAFF; CDR3 DNA: TGTGCCAGCAGATTCCAGGGGGCGGGTACTGAAGCTTTCTTT
CDR3 length: 13; V gene: TRBV11-3; clone size: few; D gene: .; J gene: TRBJ2-7; CDR3 protein: CASSPDETDEQYF; CDR3 DNA: TGTGCCAGCAGCCCCGACGAAACGGACGAGCAGTACTTC
CDR3 length: 12; V gene: TRBV5-5; clone size: .; D gene: .; J gene: TRBJ2-1; CDR3 protein: CASSSSSNEQFF; CDR3 DNA: TGTGCCAGCAGTTCCTCCTCAAATGAGCAGTTCTTC
CDR3 length: 13; V gene: TRBV7-2; clone size: few; D gene: TRBD1; J gene: TRBJ1-1; CDR3 protein: CASSPWTGAEAFF; CDR3 DNA: TGTGCCAGCAGCCCTTGGACAGGAGCTGAAGCTTTCTTT
CDR3 length: 13; V gene: TRBV10-3; clone size: few; D gene: .; J gene: TRBJ1-2; CDR3 protein: CAISESSGSGYTF; CDR3 DNA: TGTGCCATCAGTGAGTCGTCAGGTTCTGGCTACACCTTC
CDR3 length: 15; V gene: TRBV7-3; clone size: .; D gene: .; J gene: TRBJ2-3; CDR3 protein: CASSASVPSADMQYF; CDR3 DNA: TGTGCCAGCAGCGCTAGCGTCCCCTCGGCAGATATGCAGTATTTT
CDR3 length: 19; V gene: TRBV7-8; clone size: .; D gene: TRBD1; J gene: TRBJ1-4; CDR3 protein: CASSLEDRDRGATNEKLFF; CDR3 DNA: TGTGCCAGCAGCTTAGAAGACCGGGACAGGGGCGCCACTAATGAAAAACTGTTTTTT
CDR3 length: 17; V gene: TRBV20-1; clone size: .; D gene: TRBD1; J gene: TRBJ2-6; CDR3 protein: CSARGDRALSGANVLTF; CDR3 DNA: TGCAGTGCTAGAGGGGACAGGGCCCTCTCTGGGGCCAACGTCCTGACTTTC
CDR3 length: 11; V gene: TRBV7-9; clone size: few; D gene: .; J gene: TRBJ2-7; CDR3 protein: CASSQIYEQYF; CDR3 DNA: TGTGCCAGCAGCCAAATTTACGAGCAGTACTTC
CDR3 length: 17; V gene: TRBV5-4; clone size: .; D gene: .; J gene: TRBJ2-1; CDR3 protein: CASSFPRGSGSENEQFF; CDR3 DNA: TGTGCCAGCAGCTTCCCTCGGGGTAGCGGTTCGGAAAATGAGCAGTTCTTC
CDR3 length: 15; V gene: TRBV27; clone size: few; D gene: TRBD1; J gene: TRBJ1-1; CDR3 protein: CASSLTGQGAQEAFF; CDR3 DNA: TGTGCCAGCAGTTTAACGGGACAGGGGGCCCAGGAAGCTTTCTTT
CDR3 length: 14; V gene: TRBV7-9; clone size: many; D gene: .; J gene: TRBJ2-2; CDR3 protein: CASTTNPNTGELFF; CDR3 DNA: TGTGCCAGCACCACTAATCCGAACACCGGGGAGCTGTTTTTT
CDR3 length: 15; V gene: TRBV29-1; clone size: .; D gene: .; J gene: TRBJ2-2; CDR3 protein: CSVLTGGGRTGELFF; CDR3 DNA: TGCAGCGTTCTGACGGGAGGGGGCAGAACCGGGGAGCTGTTTTTT
CDR3 length: 15; V gene: TRBV5-4; clone size: few; D gene: .; J gene: TRBJ2-2; CDR3 protein: CASSLEQMNTGELFF; CDR3 DNA: TGTGCCAGCAGCTTGGAACAGATGAACACCGGGGAGCTGTTTTTT
CDR3 length: 15; V gene: TRBV6-2/TRBV6-3; clone size: .; D gene: .; J gene: TRBJ1-2; CDR3 protein: CASSYGTAANYGYTF; CDR3 DNA: TGTGCCAGCAGTTATGGGACCGCCGCTAACTATGGCTACACCTTC
CDR3 length: 15; V gene: TRBV7-6; clone size: few; D gene: .; J gene: TRBJ2-1; CDR3 protein: CASSYNRRKYNEQFF; CDR3 DNA: TGTGCCAGCAGTTATAACAGGAGGAAGTACAATGAGCAGTTCTTC
CDR3 length: 14; V gene: TRBV7-9; clone size: few; D gene: .; J gene: TRBJ1-4; CDR3 protein: CASSHGTTNEKLFF; CDR3 DNA: TGTGCCAGCAGCCACGGGACAACTAATGAAAAACTGTTTTTT
CDR3 length: 17; V gene: TRBV4-2; clone size: few; D gene: .; J gene: TRBJ2-2; CDR3 protein: CASSQPPGPVNTGELFF; CDR3 DNA: TGTGCCAGCAGCCAACCTCCGGGACCCGTTAACACCGGGGAGCTGTTTTTT
CDR3 length: 16; V gene: TRBV7-4; clone size: few; D gene: TRBD2; J gene: TRBJ2-2; CDR3 protein: CASSSTSGGFTGELFF; CDR3 DNA: TGTGCCAGCAGCTCCACTAGCGGGGGGTTCACCGGGGAGCTGTTTTTT